The rows below give T cell receptor beta chains drawn from one sample of a study of cytomegalovirus exposure and HLA in healthy donors. Method: immunoSEQ multiplex PCR; TCRdb's copy keeps in-frame clones and lacks some. This table holds around 55,000 clones. The source material was PBMCs. Every receptor here comes from a man in his fifties or sixties in good health and CMV-seropositive. Each CDR3 is given with its conserved first and last residue. A D gene is named only where the DNA matches it firmly.

>TRBD1|TRBJ1-2|TRBV5-5
TGTGCCAGCAGCCTCGCGGGACAGGGGAACTATGGCTACACCTTC
CASSLAGQGNYGYTF
>TRBD2|TRBJ2-3|TRBV27
TGTGCCAGCCAACCGGGAGGGTGGGATACGCAGTATTTT
CASQPGGWDTQYF
>TRBD1|TRBJ2-3|TRBV5-1
TGCGCCAGCAGTGAGGGGGCAAGGACAGATACGCAGTATTTT
CASSEGARTDTQYF
>TRBD1|TRBJ1-2|TRBV30
TGTGCCTGGAGTGTAACCGACAGGGGGGCCCATGGCTACACCTTC
CAWSVTDRGAHGYTF
>TRBD2|TRBJ2-5|TRBV6-6
TGTGCCAGCAGCCGACCGACTAGCGAGGTTCAGAAGACCCAGTACTTC
CASSRPTSEVQKTQYF
>TRBD2|TRBJ2-3|TRBV7-6
TGTGCCAGTAGCGGGAGAACAGATACGCAGTATTTT
CASSGRTDTQYF
>TRBD2|TRBJ2-7|TRBV5-1
TGCGCCAGCAGCTTGGGGGCGGGAGGGCCCTACGAGCAGTACTTC
CASSLGAGGPYEQYF
>TRBD2|TRBJ2-5|TRBV4-3
TGCGCCAGCAGCCCCAGCAGGCTAGCGGGAGGAGGGAGAGAGACCCAGTACTTC
CASSPSRLAGGGRETQYF
>-|TRBJ2-7|TRBV29-1
TGCAGCGCGGGTCCAGGGCCCGCCTACGAGCAGTACTTC
CSAGPGPAYEQYF
>TRBD1|TRBJ1-2|TRBV28
TGTGCCAGCAGTACCCCGGGACAGGGGGGGATAGGCTACACCTTC
CASSTPGQGGIGYTF
>-|TRBJ1-3|TRBV11-2
TGTGCCAGCAGCTTAGATCCCATAGACACCATATATTTT
CASSLDPIDTIYF
>-|TRBJ1-1|TRBV9
TGTGCCAGCAGCAAAAGAGGGATGAACACTGAAGCTTTCTTT
CASSKRGMNTEAFF
>-|TRBJ2-4|TRBV7-8
TGTGCCAGCAGCCCTGTGGGGGCAGCCAAAAACATTCAGTACTTC
CASSPVGAAKNIQYF
>-|TRBJ1-1|TRBV5-1
TGCGCCAGCAGCTCAGGGTACATGAACACTGAAGCTTTCTTT
CASSSGYMNTEAFF
>-|TRBJ2-1|TRBV28
TGTGCCAGCAGTTTAGCGGTGCGCTACAATGAGCAGTTCTTC
CASSLAVRYNEQFF
>-|TRBJ1-2|TRBV19
TGTGCCAGTAGGGAAGCGCCTGGCTATGGCTACACCTTC
CASREAPGYGYTF
>-|TRBJ2-3|TRBV2
TGTGCCAGCAGTGGGACTACTAGCACAGATACGCAGTATTTT
CASSGTTSTDTQYF
>TRBD2|TRBJ2-2|TRBV6-5
TGTGCCAGCAGTTTACTAGCGGGGTTGGACACCGGGGAGCTGTTTTTT
CASSLLAGLDTGELFF
>-|TRBJ1-2|TRBV15
TGTGCCACCAGCTTGTGGGCGACGTCTGGCTACACCTTC
CATSLWATSGYTF
>TRBD2|TRBJ2-2|TRBV25-1
TGTGCCAGCAGTGAACTAGCGGGAGATCCCGGGGAGCTGTTTTTT
CASSELAGDPGELFF
>-|TRBJ1-5|TRBV5-6
TGTGCCAGCAGCTTGGCGAATCAGCCCCAGCATTTT
CASSLANQPQHF
>-|TRBJ2-7|TRBV6-5
TGTGCCAGCAGGCGGCTGAGCTCCTACGAGCAGTACTTC
CASRRLSSYEQYF
>-|TRBJ2-7|TRBV15
TGTGCCACCAGCAGAGAGGGCGGCGGGGGCCCCTACGAGCAGTACTTC
CATSREGGGGPYEQYF
>-|TRBJ2-1|TRBV6-5
TGTGCCCCCATTCCCGGGATCAATTACAATGAGCAGTTCTTC
CAPIPGINYNEQFF
>-|TRBJ2-2|TRBV28
TGTGCCAGCAGTATCCGGGACTCCCTGGACGGGGAGCTGTTTTTT
CASSIRDSLDGELFF
>-|TRBJ1-6|TRBV7-3
TGTGCCAGCAGCTCAAACTATAATTCACCCCTCCACTTT
CASSSNYNSPLHF
>TRBD1|TRBJ1-3|TRBV9
TGTGCCAGCAGCACCGGACAGGGCAATCACTCTGGAAACACCATATATTTT
CASSTGQGNHSGNTIYF
>-|TRBJ2-5|TRBV30
TGTGCCTGGAGTACAGGGCCGGTCGAGACCCAGTACTTC
CAWSTGPVETQYF
>TRBD1|TRBJ1-1|TRBV5-1
TGCGCCAGCAGCCGCTGGACAGGGGAGAACACTGAAGCTTTCTTT
CASSRWTGENTEAFF
>-|TRBJ2-1|TRBV9
TGTGCCAGCAGCCCCCGGTGGGCAGCGGGCGATGAGCAGTTCTTC
CASSPRWAAGDEQFF
>-|TRBJ2-1|TRBV20-1
TGCAGTGCTAGAGGGAGGGATGAGCAGTTCTTC
CSARGRDEQFF
>-|TRBJ2-5|TRBV7-7
TGTGCTAGCAGCTTAGCTGGGAGAGGGGAGACCCAGTACTTC
CASSLAGRGETQYF
>TRBD1|TRBJ1-1|TRBV7-9
TGTGCCAGCAGCTGGGGACAGGGGTTGGACACTGAAGCTTTCTTT
CASSWGQGLDTEAFF